Each of the 5 T cell receptor beta chains below was sequenced from the same sample in a study of identical twins. TCRdb fed the 5' RACE reads into MiXCR, producing one record per CDR3 protein. The sample includes around 680,000 distinct CDR3 sequences, around 8.3% seen only once; the top ten take approximately 0.89%. These same records also appear under a second study, on yellow fever vaccine responses in identical twins.

Specimen: PBMCs. These receptor sequences come from a woman younger than 30 in good health.

The table lists this clonotype with many counts. The CDR3 region is CATSRDYETQYF. The CDR3 region has the DNA TGTGCCACCAGCAGAGATTATGAGACCCAGTACTTC. The chain is built from TRBV15 and TRBJ2-5; D unresolved. CDR1 LNHNV and CDR2 YYDKDF come from the germline V gene (reference sequence). V was clipped by 0 bases and J by 5 bases, with 4 bases between them. The length of the CDR3 is 12 residues.

The V call is TRBV7-9, the J call TRBJ2-1, with 11 bases matching TRBD1. J lost 8 bases, V lost 4 bases, and 13 bases had no gene match. The CDR3 has 17 residues. Germline assignment: CDR1 SEHNR and CDR2 FQNEAQ (reference sequence). The CDR3: CASSSNERTGGYDEQFF. Written as DNA, the CDR3 is TGTGCCAGCAGCTCAAATGAGAGGACAGGGGGCTATGATGAGCAGTTCTTC. Variable domain in full (rest from reference TRBV7-9 and TRBJ2-1): DTGVSQNPRHKITKRGQNVTFRCDPISEHNRLYWYRQTLGQGPEFLTYFQNEAQLEKSRLLSDRFSAERPKGSFSTLEIQRTEQGDSAMYLCASSSNERTGGYDEQFFGPGTRLTVL.

This clonotype has a count of ten or more. The V call is TRBV15, the J call TRBJ2-1, with a tentative D call TRBD1 (8 bases). The CDR3 is 15 residues long. Trimming removed 5 bases at V and 7 bases at J, with 18 bases between. Germline V gives CDR1 LNHNV, CDR2 YYDKDF (reference sequence). CDR3 in amino acids: CATSWITGGGNEQFF. The CDR3 region has the DNA TGTGCCACCAGCTGGATAACAGGGGGGGGGAATGAGCAGTTCTTC.

The V gene is TRBV29-1, the J gene TRBJ2-2; 7 positions agree with TRBD2. The J segment lost 7 bases and the V segment lost 6 bases, leaving 5 bases of the junction unmatched. The V gene's germline CDR1 is SQVTM and CDR2 ANQGSEA. The CDR3 spans 12 residues. DNA of the CDR3: TGCAGCGTCCCCTGGGAGGGCGGGGAGCTGTTTTTT. Translated, it gives CSVPWEGGELFF.

This clonotype was seen at least ten times. The chain uses TRBV12-3 or TRBV12-4 and TRBJ2-7; D is uncertain. The CDR3 totals 13 residues. The ends were cut back, 6 bases at V and 5 bases at J, with 14 bases in the middle. CDR3 sequence reads: CASSHPNGDEQYF. In nucleotides, the CDR3 is TGTGCCAGCAGCCACCCCAATGGGGACGAGCAGTACTTC.